Below are 21 T cell receptor beta chains sequenced from a single sample in a study of T-cell memory formation after mild COVID-19. TCRdb redid the calling of the 5' RACE reads with MiXCR, one entry per CDR3 protein. The sample lists 500,000 to 550,000 distinct CDR3 sequences, over 20% seen once, with approximately 12% in the top ten. Sample: PBMCs or a T cell subset sorted from them (not recorded which). The receptor source for this set is an adult woman who had mild COVID-19 (a few samples of this study predate the infection). Cell type and time point are not known.

This clonotype has only a few counts. The V and J genes are TRBV6-5 and TRBJ2-3; no firm D call. The CDR3 spans 16 residues. CDR1 and CDR2 (germline): MNHEY, SVGAGI. V lost 0 bases and J 0 bases, leaving 10 bases between the germline ends. This CDR3 reads CASSYSGTTSTDTQYF. In nucleotides, the CDR3 is TGTGCCAGCAGTTACTCTGGTACAACCAGCACAGATACGCAGTATTTT.

The chain has TRBV2 and TRBJ1-2, with D unclear. The CDR3 loop spans 12 amino acids. Germline-derived CDR1 and CDR2 are SNHLY and FYNNEI. Trimming left V 6 bases short and J 4 bases short, with 9 bases between. The CDR3 DNA reads as TGTGCCAGCAGCGCCGGGATCTATGGCTACACCTTC. Residues: CASSAGIYGYTF.

The rearrangement links TRBV24-1 to TRBJ2-3, with D maybe TRBD1 (6 bases). The germline V gene has CDR1 KGHDR and CDR2 SFDVKD. The CDR3 covers 15 residues. V lost 2 bases and J lost 2, with 10 bases in between. CDR3 protein: CATSDYRETTDTQYF. CDR3 bases: TGTGCCACCAGTGATTACAGGGAGACCACAGATACGCAGTATTTT.

This sequence joins TRBV19 and TRBJ2-3; D gene unclear. The CDR3 length is 15 residues. V lost 2 bases and J 2 bases, leaving 11 bases between the germline ends. CDR1 and CDR2 from the germline V gene are LNHDA and SQIVND (reference sequence). The CDR3 here is CASSITGLYTDTQYF. CDR3 nucleotides: TGTGCCAGTAGTATAACTGGGTTGTACACAGATACGCAGTATTTT.

The chain recombines TRBV21-1 with TRBJ2-4; the tabulated D call, TRBD1, remains unverified against the DNA. TRBV21-1 is reported as a pseudogene. The CDR3 is 17 residues long. In DNA form, the CDR3 reads TGTGCCAGCAGCAAAGAGTTGGCCCCCCTATATCGACACATTCAGTACTTC. Amino acids: CASSKELAPLYRHIQYF.

This clonotype occurred many times. The V gene is TRBV6-5, the J gene TRBJ2-2; D may correspond to TRBD1 or TRBD2 (5 bases each). Germline V gene data show CDR1 as MNHEY and CDR2 as SVGAGI. The V end was cut by 5 bases, the J end by 5 bases, with 15 bases between. This CDR3 is 15 amino acids long. CDR3 in DNA: TGTGCCAGCAGTCGGGACGGCCGGAGGACCGGGGAGCTGTTTTTT. Amino acids: CASSRDGRRTGELFF.

The chain joins TRBV5-1 to TRBJ2-2, with 7 bases that match TRBD2. The CDR3 has 15 residues. The germline V gene has CDR1 SGHRS and CDR2 YFSETQ. With 7 bases clipped from V and 5 bases from J, the junction kept 11 bases outside the gene matches. The CDR3 bases are TGCGCCAGCTGCCGGGGTGAAGCGGGAACCGGGGAGCTGTTTTTT. It translates to CASCRGEAGTGELFF. Full variable domain (outside the CDR3, taken from reference TRBV5-1 and TRBJ2-2): KAGVTQTPRYLIKTRGQQVTLSCSPISGHRSVSWYQQTPGQGLQFLFEYFSETQRNKGNFPGRFSGRQFSNSRSEMNVSTLELGDSALYLCASCRGEAGTGELFFGEGSRLTVL.

This CDR3 is CASSPTERPAYEQYF. In DNA, the CDR3 is TGCGCCAGCAGCCCTACTGAGAGACCAGCATACGAGCAGTACTTC. The gene calls are TRBV4-3 and TRBJ2-7; D unresolved. Trimming took 4 bases from V and 4 from J, leaving 17 bases between them. The germline V gene has CDR1 LGHNA and CDR2 YSLEER. The CDR3 has 15 residues.

The chain uses TRBV30 and TRBJ2-7; 7 positions agree with TRBD1. Germline V gene lookup returns CDR1 GTSNPN and CDR2 SVGIG (reference sequence). This CDR3 comprises 12 residues. The J segment lost 1 base and the V segment lost 4 bases, leaving 1 base of the junction unmatched. The chain's CDR3 is CAWTGQSYEQYF. In DNA form, the CDR3 reads TGTGCCTGGACGGGACAGTCCTACGAGCAGTACTTC. The whole variable domain, remainder taken from reference TRBV30 and TRBJ2-7, is SQTIHQWPATLVQPVGSPLSLECTVEGTSNPNLYWYRQAAGRGLQLLFYSVGIGQISSEVPQNLSASRPQDRQFILSSKKLLLSDSGFYLCAWTGQSYEQYFGPGTRLTVT.

This sequence joins TRBV20-1 and TRBJ1-5, with D possibly matching TRBD1 (6 bases). Between the trimmed V and J ends, which lost 5 bases and 2 bases, there was a span of 19 bases. This CDR3 comprises 16 residues. In germline, CDR1 is DFQATT, CDR2 SNEGSKA (reference sequence). The DNA of the CDR3 is TGCAGTGCTGCGAGGGGGGTTGTTAGTGGCAATCAGCCCCAGCATTTT. Amino acid sequence: CSAARGVVSGNQPQHF.

This clonotype was seen ten or more times. The V call is TRBV5-1, the J call TRBJ2-5, with D perhaps TRBD2 (5 bases). Germline assignment: CDR1 SGHRS and CDR2 YFSETQ. The CDR3 sequence is 14 residues long. Trimming shortened V by 4 bases and J by 1 base, and 11 bases separated the two germline ends. The CDR3 sequence: CASSLLAGQETQYF. In DNA, the CDR3 is TGCGCCAGCAGCCTGCTTGCGGGCCAAGAGACCCAGTACTTC.

The chain couples TRBV20-1 to TRBJ2-1; 10 bases fit TRBD2. With 5 bases clipped from V and 7 bases from J, the junction kept 8 bases outside the gene matches. Germline CDR1 and CDR2: DFQATT and SNEGSKA (reference sequence). The CDR3 consists of 14 residues. In DNA form, the CDR3 reads TGCAGTGCTGAAATAGCGGGGGGTCAGAATGAGCAGTTCTTC. It codes for CSAEIAGGQNEQFF.

The DNA of the CDR3 is TGTGCCAGTAGTCTTTCGGACAGAAACTATGGCTACACCTTC. It translates to CASSLSDRNYGYTF. The chain recombines TRBV19 with TRBJ1-2; D possibly corresponds to TRBD1 (6 bases). Germline V gene data show CDR1 as LNHDA and CDR2 as SQIVND (reference sequence). The CDR3 is 14 amino acids. The V gene lost 5 bases and the J gene lost 2 bases, with 12 bases spanning the gap.

A few counts support this clonotype. The chain joins TRBV12-3 or TRBV12-4 to TRBJ2-1; 8 positions match TRBD1. This CDR3 is built from 12 residues. V lost 6 bases to trimming and J lost 8 bases; unmatched junction nucleotides: 3. CDR3 DNA sequence: TGTGCCAGCAGGCGGACAGGGCATGAGCAGTTCTTC. Its translation is CASRRTGHEQFF.

The chain couples TRBV29-1 to TRBJ2-3; D call uncertain. V was clipped by 3 bases and J by 1 base, with 11 bases between them. The CDR3 has 14 amino acids. Germline V gene sequence: CDR1 SQVTM, CDR2 ANQGSEA. The CDR3 is CSVDVRPGTDTQYF. DNA for the CDR3: TGCAGCGTTGACGTAAGGCCGGGCACAGATACGCAGTATTTT.

The chain links TRBV9 to TRBJ1-1; maybe TRBD1 (6 bases). Germline values: CDR1 SGDLS, CDR2 YYNGEE. This CDR3 region has 15 residues. Between the trimmed V and J ends, which lost 6 bases and 3 bases, there was a span of 18 bases. The CDR3 here is CASIALEGVDTEAFF. Here the CDR3 DNA reads TGTGCCAGCATCGCCCTAGAGGGGGTGGACACTGAAGCTTTCTTT. Full variable domain (rest looked up from reference TRBV9 and TRBJ1-1): DSGVTQTPKHLITATGQRVTLRCSPRSGDLSVYWYQQSLDQGLQFLIQYYNGEERAKGNILERFSAQQFPDLHSELNLSSLELGDSALYFCASIALEGVDTEAFFGQGTRLTVV.

This clonotype has a handful of counts. This chain joins TRBV3-1 and TRBJ1-3, with a tentative D call TRBD1 (6 bases). Germline V gene data show CDR1 as LGHDT and CDR2 as YNNKEL (reference sequence). The CDR3 runs to 15 residues. Trimming stripped 4 bases from V and 0 bases from J, with 10 bases between. CDR3 in DNA: TGTGCCAGCAGCCGCCGAGGGGGCTCTGGAAACACCATATATTTT. Its protein product is CASSRRGGSGNTIYF.

This clonotype has only a few counts. The gene calls are TRBV30 and TRBJ1-2; 8 bases are a match to TRBD1. Germline-derived CDR1 and CDR2 are GTSNPN and SVGIG (reference sequence). Trimming took 3 bases from V and 3 from J; bases not matched to a gene: 3. This CDR3 contains 13 residues. In nucleotides, the CDR3 is TGTGCCTGGAGAGGACAGGGATACTATGGCTACACCTTC. Translated, it gives CAWRGQGYYGYTF. Combining the CDR3 with reference TRBV30 and TRBJ1-2 gives the whole variable domain SQTIHQWPATLVQPVGSPLSLECTVEGTSNPNLYWYRQAAGRGLQLLFYSVGIGQISSEVPQNLSASRPQDRQFILSSKKLLLSDSGFYLCAWRGQGYYGYTFGSGTRLTVV.

CDR3 in DNA: TGTGCCAGCAGCTTTGGAGGGGGGAGGACCTATGGCTACACCTTC. It yields the protein CASSFGGGRTYGYTF. V usage is TRBV11-2 and J usage is TRBJ1-2; the D gene is possibly TRBD1 (6 bases). The CDR3 is made up of 15 amino acids. The germline gives CDR1 SGHAT, CDR2 FQNNGV. V dropped 3 bases and J dropped 4 bases, with 15 bases sitting between them.

This clonotype has just a few counts. The chain links TRBV5-6 to TRBJ2-1; 7 bases match TRBD1. CDR1 SGHDT and CDR2 YYEEEE come from the germline V gene. V dropped 4 bases and J dropped 6; count of bases not matched to a gene: 7. This CDR3 is built from 14 residues. The CDR3, as DNA: TGTGCCAGCAGCGAAGTACAGGGGACCAATGAGCAGTTCTTC. Its protein is CASSEVQGTNEQFF.

This clonotype was found a few times. The V gene is TRBV30, the J gene TRBJ2-1, with D possibly being TRBD1 (6 bases). Trimming pared 5 bases from V and 5 bases from J, leaving 13 bases between. The CDR3 has 13 residues. The germline V gene has CDR1 GTSNPN and CDR2 SVGIG (reference sequence). The DNA of the CDR3 is TGTGCCTGGCAGTTCGGACAGAACAATGAGCAGTTCTTC. Its protein product is CAWQFGQNNEQFF.